The 31 T cell receptor beta chains reported below all come from one sample, sequenced in a study of radiotherapy plus CTLA-4 blockade in lung cancer. Generated by immunoSEQ multiplex PCR, the TCRdb table keeps only in-frame clones and is missing some. The sample comprises around 70,000 clones, about 83% of which are singletons, and less than 5% rests with the top ten. This specimen consisted of peripheral blood, obtained from a patient treated with radiotherapy plus ipilimumab. The receptor source for this set is a human donor with non-small cell lung cancer who had a partial response to radiotherapy plus ipilimumab.

The J gene is TRBJ2-5, the V gene TRBV7-3; 11 nucleotides align to TRBD2. CDR1 is SGHTA, CDR2 FQGTGA, per germline. The CDR3 has 15 amino acids. The junction had 7 bases not matched to a gene; V was cut back by 5 bases and J by 5 bases. The CDR3 is CASSPGLAARETQYF. The DNA for the CDR3 is TGTGCCAGCAGCCCGGGACTAGCGGCAAGGGAGACCCAGTACTTC. The entire variable domain, with the rest obtained from reference TRBV7-3 and TRBJ2-5, is as follows: GAGVSQTPSNKVTEKGKYVELRCDPISGHTALYWYRQSLGQGPEFLIYFQGTGAADDSGLPNDRFFAVRPEGSVSTLKIQRTERGDSAVYLCASSPGLAARETQYFGPGTRLLVL.

The V gene is TRBV7-2, the J gene TRBJ1-5; weak D call: TRBD1 (6 bases). The ends were cut back, 5 bases at V and 0 bases at J, with 11 bases in the middle. The germline V gene has CDR1 SGHTA and CDR2 FQGNSA. The CDR3 extends over 15 amino acids. The CDR3 reads CASSRQENSNQPQHF. The CDR3 DNA sequence: TGTGCCAGCAGCCGACAGGAAAATAGCAATCAGCCCCAGCATTTT. Filled out from reference TRBV7-2 and TRBJ1-5, the complete variable domain reads GAGVSQSPSNKVTEKGKDVELRCDPISGHTALYWYRQSLGQGLEFLIYFQGNSAPDKSGLPSDRFSAERTGGSVSTLTIQRTQQEDSAVYLCASSRQENSNQPQHFGDGTRLSIL.

The genes are TRBV5-1 and TRBJ2-2; 9 bases are a match to TRBD1. The CDR3 is 16 residues long. The germline V gene encodes CDR1 SGHRS and CDR2 YFSETQ. J gave up 0 bases and V 2 bases, and 2 bases lay outside the gene matches. CDR3 nucleotides: TGCGCCAGCAGCTTAGGGGACAGGGCGAACACCGGGGAGCTGTTTTTT. Translated, it gives CASSLGDRANTGELFF.

The genes are TRBV5-1 and TRBJ2-7, with TRBD1 matching over 7 bases. The CDR3 sequence is 12 residues long. V lost 4 bases and J lost 6; bases outside the gene matches: 4. In germline, CDR1 is SGHRS, CDR2 YFSETQ. CDR3 in DNA: TGCGCCAGCAGCGTCAGGGGGACCGAGCAGTACTTC. Translated, it gives CASSVRGTEQYF. Drawing the rest from reference TRBV5-1 and TRBJ2-7, the complete variable domain is KAGVTQTPRYLIKTRGQQVTLSCSPISGHRSVSWYQQTPGQGLQFLFEYFSETQRNKGNFPGRFSGRQFSNSRSEMNVSTLELGDSALYLCASSVRGTEQYFGPGTRLTVT.

Only one count was recorded for this clone. The chain is built from TRBV19 and TRBJ2-1, with D possibly being TRBD1 (5 bases). V was trimmed by 2 bases and J by 4 bases, leaving 9 bases between them. Germline-derived CDR1 and CDR2 are LNHDA and SQIVND (reference sequence). The CDR3 has 14 amino acids. Here the CDR3 reads CASSIQGNYNEQFF. The CDR3 DNA is TGTGCCAGTAGTATACAGGGTAATTACAATGAGCAGTTCTTC. Supplemented by reference TRBV19 and TRBJ2-1, the full variable domain reads DGGITQSPKYLFRKEGQNVTLSCEQNLNHDAMYWYRQDPGQGLRLIYYSQIVNDFQKGDIAEGYSVSREKKESFPLTVTSAQKNPTAFYLCASSIQGNYNEQFFGPGTRLTVL.

V gene TRBV18 combines with J gene TRBJ2-2; 7 bases match TRBD2. The CDR3 extends over 13 amino acids. Trimming at V came to 6 bases and at J to 8 bases, leaving 6 bases not matched to a gene. Per the germline V gene, CDR1 is KGHSH and CDR2 is LQKENI. CDR3 sequence: CASSERESGELFF. CDR3 sequence (DNA): TGTGCCAGCTCGGAGCGGGAATCAGGGGAGCTGTTTTTT.

The J gene is TRBJ2-3, the V gene TRBV7-2; 7 nucleotides align to TRBD2. CDR3 length: 15 residues. V was pared by 1 base and J by 5 bases, with 6 bases of the junction left unmatched. CDR1 SGHTA and CDR2 FQGNSA come from the germline V gene. DNA for the CDR3: TGTGCCAGCAGCTTAGGAGGCGGGAGTTTAGATACGCAGTATTTT. The encoded protein is CASSLGGGSLDTQYF.

CDR3 sequence: CASSPWTGATGELFF. The CDR3 nucleotides are TGTGCCAGCTCACCCTGGACAGGGGCGACCGGGGAGCTGTTTTTT. The chain links TRBV18 to TRBJ2-2; 9 bases agree with TRBD1. J was trimmed by 5 bases and V by 3 bases; bases with no gene match: 4. The CDR3 has 15 amino acids. Germline lookup yields CDR1 KGHSH and CDR2 LQKENI.

The J gene is TRBJ1-1, the V gene TRBV7-2; D ambiguous. This CDR3 spans 12 amino acids. CDR1 SGHTA and CDR2 FQGNSA come from the germline V gene. V lost 1 base, J lost 10 bases, and 10 bases lay in between. The CDR3 loop is CASSLEEGGAFF. The CDR3 nucleotides read TGTGCCAGCAGCTTAGAAGAGGGTGGAGCTTTCTTT.

This clone has just one count. The chain is built from TRBV5-8 and TRBJ2-5, with D perhaps TRBD1 (6 bases). Trimming cost V 6 bases and J 7 bases, with 22 bases left between them. Per the germline V gene, CDR1 is SGHTS and CDR2 is YDEGEE. CDR3 length: 15 residues. In nucleotides, the CDR3 is TGTGCCAGCATTTTTACTAGACAGGACCCAAGGACCCAGTACTTC. This codes for CASIFTRQDPRTQYF.

The V call is TRBV2, the J call TRBJ2-5; D is perhaps TRBD1 (6 bases). The V end lost 1 base, the J end lost 4 bases, and 13 bases lay between the germline ends. Germline assignment: CDR1 SNHLY and CDR2 FYNNEI. The CDR3 totals 15 residues. In nucleotides, the CDR3 is TGTGCCAGCAGTGAAGGTTTCAGGGGTGGAGAGACCCAGTACTTC. Its translation: CASSEGFRGGETQYF.

The chain uses TRBV27 and TRBJ1-2; 8 bases are shared with TRBD1. V trimming: 5 bases; J trimming: 7 bases; junction bases outside the gene matches: 9. This CDR3 has 14 amino acids. Germline CDR1 and CDR2: MNHEY and SMNVEV (reference sequence). Written as DNA, the CDR3 is TGTGCCAGCAGTCCTCCAGGGGGCATAGGTGGCTACACCTTC. The encoded protein is CASSPPGGIGGYTF.

This chain links TRBV2 with TRBJ2-5; TRBD2 might be the D (5 bases). The CDR3 covers 15 residues. The germline CDR1 and CDR2 sequences are SNHLY and FYNNEI. V was pared by 3 bases and J by 1 base, with 12 bases between. The CDR3 is CASSDASGGQETQYF. In DNA form, the CDR3 reads TGTGCCAGCAGTGACGCGAGCGGCGGCCAAGAGACCCAGTACTTC.

The chain links TRBV4-1 to TRBJ2-5, with TRBD1 as a possible D gene (6 bases). This CDR3 comprises 15 residues. In germline, CDR1 is MGHRA, CDR2 YSYEKL. V lost 0 bases and J lost 2, with 10 bases in between. In nucleotides, the CDR3 is TGCGCCAGCAGCCAAGACTTGGACAGACAAGAGACCCAGTACTTC. Its translation: CASSQDLDRQETQYF.

The chain joins TRBV28 to TRBJ2-3; TRBD1 agrees at 8 bases. V was pared by 8 bases and J by 3 bases, with 7 bases of the junction left unmatched. Germline lookup yields CDR1 MDHEN and CDR2 SYDVKM. The CDR3 sequence is 14 residues long. CDR3 residues: CASSRTGRTDTQYF. The CDR3 region has the DNA TGTGCCAGCTCTAGGACAGGGAGGACAGATACGCAGTATTTT.

The V call is TRBV7-3, the J call TRBJ2-4, with 7 positions matching TRBD1. The CDR3 is 14 residues long. With V trimmed by 2 bases and J by 5 bases, 3 bases remained unmatched. CDR1 and CDR2 from the germline V gene are SGHTA and FQGTGA. CDR3 loop: CASSLDRDENIQYF. For the CDR3, the DNA is TGTGCCAGCAGCTTAGACAGGGATGAAAACATTCAGTACTTC.

J is TRBJ2-5 and V is TRBV28; D might be TRBD2 (5 bases). Per the germline V gene, CDR1 is MDHEN and CDR2 is SYDVKM. V dropped 4 bases and J dropped 4 bases, with 16 bases sitting between them. The CDR3 consists of 15 residues. CDR3 in amino acids: CASSSPLTGTETQYF. The CDR3 DNA reads TGTGCCAGCAGTTCCCCATTAACGGGAACAGAGACCCAGTACTTC.

The V gene is TRBV28, the J gene TRBJ1-1; D call uncertain. The CDR3 length is 14 residues. The V gene's germline CDR1 is MDHEN and CDR2 SYDVKM. V lost 2 bases, J lost 8 bases, and 15 bases lay in between. The CDR3 nucleotides read TGTGCCAGCAGTTTAGCGGGCTCATCCACCGAAGCTTTCTTT. This sequence encodes CASSLAGSSTEAFF.

This chain connects TRBV30 to TRBJ1-5; D is possibly TRBD1 (6 bases). Trimming left V 5 bases short and J 6 bases short, with 14 bases between. The CDR3 has 13 amino acids. CDR1 and CDR2 (germline): GTSNPN, SVGIG (reference sequence). As DNA, the CDR3 is TGTGCCTGGGCCTCGTCCAGGGGTCAGCCCCAGCATTTT. Its translation is CAWASSRGQPQHF.

The chain couples TRBV5-4 to TRBJ1-4; the match to TRBD1 covers 8 bases. The germline gives CDR1 SGHNT, CDR2 YYREEE (reference sequence). Losses at the gene ends were 0 bases for V and 7 bases for J; bases not matched to a gene: 11. This CDR3 is built from 17 residues. Written as DNA, the CDR3 is TGTGCCAGCAGCTTGGCTTCAGGCAGGGGGCGAGGTGAAAAACTGTTTTTT. It encodes CASSLASGRGRGEKLFF.

The chain uses TRBV9 and TRBJ2-7, with TRBD1 matching 10 bases. The J segment lost 4 bases and the V segment lost 3 bases, leaving 1 base of the junction unmatched. Germline V CDR1 and CDR2: SGDLS, YYNGEE. This CDR3 contains 13 residues. CDR3 protein: CASSGGQGYEQYF. Here the CDR3 DNA reads TGTGCCAGCAGCGGGGGACAGGGGTACGAGCAGTACTTC.

V is TRBV10-1 and J is TRBJ2-7; TRBD2 aligns across 10 bases. The trim removed 3 bases at V and 2 bases at J, leaving 4 bases unmatched. The germline CDR1 and CDR2 sequences are WNHNN and SYGVQD (reference sequence). This CDR3 has 15 amino acids. CDR3 sequence (DNA): TGCGCCAGCAGTGACTGGACTAGCGGCGCCTACGAGCAGTACTTC. It yields the protein CASSDWTSGAYEQYF.

This chain uses TRBV5-1 with TRBJ1-1; 7 nucleotides align to TRBD1. V dropped 4 bases and J dropped 6; count of bases not matched to a gene: 12. Germline V gene lookup returns CDR1 SGHRS and CDR2 YFSETQ. The CDR3 sequence is 15 residues long. CDR3 bases: TGCGCCAGCAGCCTCCTGACAGGGCCGAGGGCTGAAGCTTTCTTT. It translates to CASSLLTGPRAEAFF.

J is TRBJ2-5 and V is TRBV29-1, with 10 bases matching TRBD1. V dropped 7 bases and J dropped 4; count of bases not matched to a gene: 3. The CDR3 contains 12 residues. Per germline, CDR1 SQVTM and CDR2 ANQGSEA. CDR3 sequence: CSGRTGGETQYF. CDR3 bases: TGCAGCGGCCGGACAGGGGGAGAGACCCAGTACTTC. The complete variable domain, with remaining parts taken from reference TRBV29-1 and TRBJ2-5, reads SAVISQKPSRDICQRGTSLTIQCQVDSQVTMMFWYRQQPGQSLTLIATANQGSEATYESGFVIDKFPISRPNLTFSTLTVSNMSPEDSSIYLCSGRTGGETQYFGPGTRLLVL.

The V and J genes are TRBV29-1 and TRBJ1-2; weak D call: TRBD1 (6 bases). Germline-derived CDR1 and CDR2 are SQVTM and ANQGSEA. This CDR3 is built from 12 residues. Trimming left V 1 base short and J 8 bases short, with 11 bases between. CDR3 amino acids: CSVEGWTDGYTF. The CDR3 nucleotides are TGCAGCGTTGAAGGTTGGACAGACGGCTACACCTTC.

Comments on this clone: Compared with germline, one end of the junction differs, possibly owing to a read error. J is TRBJ1-1 and V is TRBV29-1; D is unclear. Germline V gene lookup returns CDR1 SQVTM and CDR2 ANQGSEA. This CDR3 is built from 11 residues. DNA for the CDR3: TGCAGCGTTGTAGTAGGAGCAAATATGTTATTT. It is translated as CSVVVGANMLF. Full variable domain (remainder filled in from reference TRBV29-1 and TRBJ1-1): SAVISQKPSRDICQRGTSLTIQCQVDSQVTMMFWYRQQPGQSLTLIATANQGSEATYESGFVIDKFPISRPNLTFSTLTVSNMSPEDSSIYLCSVVVGANMLFGQGTRLTVV.

The chain joins TRBV5-1 to TRBJ1-5, with 8 positions matching TRBD1. Germline V gene data show CDR1 as SGHRS and CDR2 as YFSETQ. The CDR3 sequence is 14 residues long. The V segment lost 3 bases and the J segment 5 bases; nucleotides outside the gene matches: 4. CDR3 in DNA: TGCGCCAGCAGCTCCGGACAGGGAGATCAGCCCCAGCATTTT. Its protein is CASSSGQGDQPQHF.

The rearrangement links TRBV9 to TRBJ2-4, with 10 bases aligning to TRBD1. Germline V gives CDR1 SGDLS, CDR2 YYNGEE. V trimming: 3 bases; J trimming: 0 bases; junction bases outside the gene matches: 6. The CDR3 has 17 amino acids. The CDR3 DNA follows: TGTGCCAGCAGCGAGCGGGGACAGGGGAGAGCCAAAAACATTCAGTACTTC. It codes for CASSERGQGRAKNIQYF.

This clone was counted once. The chain carries TRBV27 and TRBJ2-3, with D possibly TRBD1 on 6 matching bases. Germline loops: CDR1 MNHEY, CDR2 SMNVEV (reference sequence). The germline V and J ends were trimmed by 6 bases and 4 bases, with 11 bases remaining between them. CDR3 length equals 13 residues. CDR3 residues: CASSRYRADTQYF. The CDR3 DNA is TGTGCCAGCAGCCGATACAGGGCAGATACGCAGTATTTT.

The genes are TRBV2 and TRBJ2-3; no reliable D call. CDR1 SNHLY and CDR2 FYNNEI come from the germline V gene. The V end was cut by 3 bases, the J end by 2 bases, with 12 bases between. The CDR3 runs 15 residues. The CDR3 nucleotides read TGTGCCAGCAGTGAGTGGGCAGGCCCCACAGATACGCAGTATTTT. Translating it yields CASSEWAGPTDTQYF.

The V and J genes are TRBV4-1 and TRBJ1-2; D is unclear. The V gene's germline CDR1 is MGHRA and CDR2 YSYEKL. V gave up 0 bases and J gave up 4 bases, with 9 bases separating them. CDR3 length equals 14 residues. The CDR3: CASSQDRRLYGYTF. Written as DNA, the CDR3 is TGCGCCAGCAGCCAAGACCGCAGGCTCTATGGCTACACCTTC.